What follows are 15 T cell receptor beta chains derived from one specimen sequenced in a study of blood T cells in healthy people across ages. Sample-barcoded 5' priming and a J-beta primer mix drove a second PCR of about 7 to 11 cycles. TCRdb itself ran the 5' RACE reads through MiXCR, one entry per CDR3 protein. Among approximately 1,000,000 distinct CDR3 sequences listed, less than 45% were seen once. Source material: blood. These receptors came from a man aged 18 to 29 in good health.

On this clonotype: The missing conserved phenylalanine or tryptophan at the end of this CDR3 makes a read error likely. The chain recombines TRBV7-2 with TRBJ2-7, with TRBD1 matching 7 bases. Germline lookup yields CDR1 SGHTA and CDR2 FQGNSA. Trimming cost V 5 bases and J 3 bases; bases outside gene matches: 7. CDR3 size: 14 residues. The CDR3 here is CASSVDRDLYEQYC. DNA of the CDR3: TGTGCCAGCAGCGTAGACAGGGACCTCTACGAGCAGTACTGC.

This sequence joins TRBV30 and TRBJ1-1; TRBD1 might be the D (6 bases). V was trimmed by 0 bases and J by 5 bases, leaving 13 bases between them. The CDR3 contains 14 residues. The germline gives CDR1 GTSNPN, CDR2 SVGIG (reference sequence). For the CDR3, the DNA is TGTGCCTGGAGTGTTAACAGGGTTGGAACTGAAGCTTTCTTT. This sequence encodes CAWSVNRVGTEAFF.

V is TRBV7-9 and J is TRBJ1-6, with 7 bases aligning to TRBD1. The CDR3 contains 14 residues. J was trimmed by 7 bases and V by 6 bases; bases with no gene match: 6. Germline assignment: CDR1 SEHNR and CDR2 FQNEAQ (reference sequence). CDR3 in DNA: TGTGCCAGCAGTTCGACAGGGCCGAATTCACCCCTCCACTTT. Encoded protein: CASSSTGPNSPLHF. The variable domain in full, with the rest retrieved from reference TRBV7-9 and TRBJ1-6, is DTGVSQNPRHKITKRGQNVTFRCDPISEHNRLYWYRQTLGQGPEFLTYFQNEAQLEKSRLLSDRFSAERPKGSFSTLEIQRTEQGDSAMYLCASSSTGPNSPLHFGNGTRLTVT.

In this sample, this clonotype turned up a few times. This chain links TRBV4-1 with TRBJ1-1; TRBD1 aligns across 7 bases. From germline, CDR1 is MGHRA and CDR2 YSYEKL. Germline trimming cut 1 base from V and 0 bases from J; bases unmatched to any gene: 2. The CDR3 is 15 residues long. The CDR3 loop is CASSQGTGLNTEAFF. The CDR3 coding sequence is TGCGCCAGCAGCCAAGGGACAGGCTTGAACACTGAAGCTTTCTTT.

The V and J genes are TRBV30 and TRBJ2-4; no clear D gene. The J call is doubtful: the DNA matches TRBJ2-5 better. CDR1 GTSNPN and CDR2 SVGIG come from the germline V gene (reference sequence). This CDR3 has 12 residues. The CDR3 region is CAWSGLWETQYF. CDR3 nucleotides: TGTGCCTGGAGTGGTTTATGGGAGACCCAGTACTTC.

This clonotype was found once. This rearrangement joins TRBV4-2 to TRBJ2-4; D possibly uses TRBD1 or TRBD2 (5 bases each). Germline CDR1 LGHNA, CDR2 YNFKEQ. V was shortened by 1 base and J by 13 bases, with 14 bases between the two germline ends. This CDR3 is 13 amino acids long. CDR3 coding DNA: TGTGCCAGCAGCCAAGTATTAAGCAGGGAGCAGTACTTC. Its translation is CASSQVLSREQYF.

The chain links TRBV14 to TRBJ2-5; 9 bases line up with TRBD1. The CDR3 has 10 amino acids. V was pared by 11 bases and J by 5 bases, with 0 bases of the junction left unmatched. In germline, CDR1 is SGHDN, CDR2 FVKESK. CDR3 DNA sequence: TGTGCCGACAGGGGGGAGACCCAGTACTTC. It codes for CADRGETQYF.

The chain has TRBV9 and TRBJ2-5; possibly TRBD2 for D (6 bases). The V gene's germline CDR1 is SGDLS and CDR2 YYNGEE. Trimming shortened V by 3 bases and J by 2 bases, and 11 bases separated the two germline ends. The CDR3 has 14 residues. This CDR3 is CASSGAGSQETQYF. CDR3 nucleotides: TGTGCCAGCAGCGGGGCGGGATCACAAGAGACCCAGTACTTC.

The chain recombines TRBV5-1 with TRBJ1-4; the D gene is possibly TRBD1 (6 bases). Germline V gives CDR1 SGHRS, CDR2 YFSETQ. The CDR3 runs to 15 residues. Trimming cost V 4 bases and J 8 bases, with 18 bases left between them. DNA for the CDR3: TGCGCCAGCAGCGTTAACTCGGGGGGCGGCGAAAAACTGTTTTTT. Its protein is CASSVNSGGGEKLFF.

This chain uses TRBV24-1 with TRBJ2-3; D assignment may be TRBD1 or TRBD2 (5 bases each). There are 16 residues in the CDR3. V lost 4 bases and J 7 bases, leaving 20 bases between the germline ends. Germline V lookup: CDR1 KGHDR, CDR2 SFDVKD. The CDR3 DNA is TGTGCCACCAGTGACGGGACCGAGGGCGACATCAATACGCAGTATTTT. This encodes CATSDGTEGDINTQYF.

CDR3 DNA: TGTGCCAGCAGCCCGTCCTTGGGGGATGAGCAGTTCTTC. Protein sequence: CASSPSLGDEQFF. J is TRBJ2-1 and V is TRBV7-9; D is perhaps TRBD1 or TRBD2 (5 bases each). V lost 5 bases, J lost 8 bases, and 13 bases lay in between. This CDR3 spans 13 amino acids. The germline CDR1 and CDR2 sequences are SEHNR and FQNEAQ (reference sequence). Looking up the rest from reference TRBV7-9 and TRBJ2-1 gives the full variable domain: DTGVSQNPRHKITKRGQNVTFRCDPISEHNRLYWYRQTLGQGPEFLTYFQNEAQLEKSRLLSDRFSAERPKGSFSTLEIQRTEQGDSAMYLCASSPSLGDEQFFGPGTRLTVL.

Comment on this clonotype: Given a much more abundant clone one base away, this may be a read error. This chain uses TRBV27 with TRBJ2-3; D uncertain. The CDR3 is 12 residues long. Per germline, CDR1 MNHEY and CDR2 SMNVEV (reference sequence). The CDR3 reads CASRRSTDTQNF. The CDR3 DNA is TGTGCCAGCAGACGGAGCACAGATACGCAGAATTTT.

Remarks on this clonotype: The junction does not match germline at one end; this may be a read error. The chain couples TRBV10-3 to TRBJ2-7; the D gene is possibly TRBD1 (6 bases). Per germline, CDR1 ENHRY and CDR2 SYGVKD. The CDR3 consists of 16 residues. DNA of the CDR3: TGCGCCATCAGTGACTCCCGAGGGGGATACTCCTACGAGCAGTACTTC. It encodes CAISDSRGGYSYEQYF.

The V and J genes are TRBV20-1 and TRBJ1-1, with D perhaps matching TRBD1 (6 bases). Germline V gives CDR1 DFQATT, CDR2 SNEGSKA (reference sequence). This CDR3 region has 13 residues. V was cut by 3 bases and J by 3 bases, with 11 bases left in between. CDR3 nucleotide sequence: TGCAGTGCTAGCTCAACAGGGTACACTGAAGCTTTCTTT. As protein: CSASSTGYTEAFF.

In this sample, this clonotype turned up a few times. The chain carries TRBV5-1 and TRBJ2-7; possibly TRBD2 for D (6 bases). CDR1 is SGHRS and CDR2 is YFSETQ in the germline V gene. This CDR3 has 16 amino acids. Trimming cost V 1 base and J 6 bases, with 20 bases left between them. Written as DNA, the CDR3 is TGCGCCAGCAGCTTGATCCATTGGCTAGCGAGGGGCGAGCAGTACTTC. Encoded protein: CASSLIHWLARGEQYF. Using reference TRBV5-1 and TRBJ2-7 for the parts outside the CDR3, the full variable domain is KAGVTQTPRYLIKTRGQQVTLSCSPISGHRSVSWYQQTPGQGLQFLFEYFSETQRNKGNFPGRFSGRQFSNSRSEMNVSTLELGDSALYLCASSLIHWLARGEQYFGPGTRLTVT.